One TCR beta chain is described in this entry. This specimen comes from a study of technical replicates of blood from a few donors. Here immunoSEQ multiplex PCR was the method, and the copy in TCRdb shows in-frame clones only, minus some. The sample includes around 81,000 clones, 90% to 96% of them seen just once. Sequencing input: T cells isolated from PBMCs. This TCR was recovered from a human donor in good health.

CDR3 sequence reads: CASSLDGRAYEQYF. The CDR3 DNA reads as TGTGCCAGCAGCTTAGATGGCAGGGCCTACGAGCAGTACTTC. J is TRBJ2-7 and V is TRBV7-9, with D perhaps matching TRBD1 (5 bases). V was clipped by 1 base and J by 2 bases, with 9 bases between them. Germline CDR1 reads SEHNR; CDR2 reads FQNEAQ (reference sequence). The CDR3 is 14 amino acids.